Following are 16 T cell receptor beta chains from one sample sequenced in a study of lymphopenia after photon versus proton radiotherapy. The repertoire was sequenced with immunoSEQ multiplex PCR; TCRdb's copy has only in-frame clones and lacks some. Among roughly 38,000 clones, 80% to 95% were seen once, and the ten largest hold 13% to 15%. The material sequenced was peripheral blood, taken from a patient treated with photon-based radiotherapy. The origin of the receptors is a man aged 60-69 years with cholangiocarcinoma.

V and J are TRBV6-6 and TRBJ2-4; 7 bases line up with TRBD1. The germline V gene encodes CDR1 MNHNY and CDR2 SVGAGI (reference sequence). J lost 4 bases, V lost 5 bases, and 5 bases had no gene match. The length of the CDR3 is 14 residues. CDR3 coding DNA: TGTGCCAGCAGTAGGGGGACAGTTAAAAACATTCAGTACTTC. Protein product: CASSRGTVKNIQYF.

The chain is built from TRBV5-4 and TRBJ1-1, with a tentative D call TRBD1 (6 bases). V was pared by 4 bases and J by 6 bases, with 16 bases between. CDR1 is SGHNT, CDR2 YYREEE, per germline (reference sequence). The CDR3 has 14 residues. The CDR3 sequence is CASSLDPGEAEAFF. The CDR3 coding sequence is TGTGCCAGCAGCCTCGACCCAGGGGAGGCTGAAGCTTTCTTT.

The CDR3 sequence is CASSTTGGNTGELFF. The DNA for the CDR3 is TGTGCCAGCAGTACGACAGGGGGCAACACCGGGGAGCTGTTTTTT. The chain combines TRBV28 with TRBJ2-2; 10 bases align to TRBD1. CDR3 length: 15 amino acids. Unmatched junction bases numbered 2, after V lost 5 bases and J lost 2 bases. Germline V CDR1 and CDR2: MDHEN, SYDVKM.

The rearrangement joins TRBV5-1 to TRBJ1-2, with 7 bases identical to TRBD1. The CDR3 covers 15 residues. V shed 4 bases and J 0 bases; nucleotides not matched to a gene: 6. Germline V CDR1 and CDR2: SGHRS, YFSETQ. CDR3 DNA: TGCGCCAGCAGCACCCGGGACAGCTCTAACTATGGCTACACCTTC. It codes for CASSTRDSSNYGYTF. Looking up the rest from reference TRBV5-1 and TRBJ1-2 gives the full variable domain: KAGVTQTPRYLIKTRGQQVTLSCSPISGHRSVSWYQQTPGQGLQFLFEYFSETQRNKGNFPGRFSGRQFSNSRSEMNVSTLELGDSALYLCASSTRDSSNYGYTFGSGTRLTVV.

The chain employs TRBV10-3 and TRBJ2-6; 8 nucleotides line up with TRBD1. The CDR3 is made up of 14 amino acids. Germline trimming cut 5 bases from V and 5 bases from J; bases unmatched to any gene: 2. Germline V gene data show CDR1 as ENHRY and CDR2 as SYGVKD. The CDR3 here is CAISQGARANVLTF. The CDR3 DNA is TGTGCCATCAGTCAGGGGGCGCGGGCCAACGTCCTGACTTTC.

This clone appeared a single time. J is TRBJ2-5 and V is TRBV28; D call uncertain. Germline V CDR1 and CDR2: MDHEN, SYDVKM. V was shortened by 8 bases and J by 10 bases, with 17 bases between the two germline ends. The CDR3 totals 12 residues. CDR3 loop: CASGISKSNQYF. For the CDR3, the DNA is TGTGCCAGCGGGATCTCCAAGAGCAACCAGTACTTC. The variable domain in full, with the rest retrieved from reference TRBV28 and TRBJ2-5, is DVKVTQSSRYLVKRTGEKVFLECVQDMDHENMFWYRQDPGLGLRLIYFSYDVKMKEKGDIPEGYSVSREKKERFSLILESASTNQTSMYLCASGISKSNQYFGPGTRLLVL.

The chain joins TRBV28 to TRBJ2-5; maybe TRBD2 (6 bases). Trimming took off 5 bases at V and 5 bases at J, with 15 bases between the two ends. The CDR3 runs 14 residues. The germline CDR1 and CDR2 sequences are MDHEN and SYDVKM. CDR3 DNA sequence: TGTGCCAGCAGTCCCGGGACTTCTGGCGAGACCCAGTACTTC. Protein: CASSPGTSGETQYF.

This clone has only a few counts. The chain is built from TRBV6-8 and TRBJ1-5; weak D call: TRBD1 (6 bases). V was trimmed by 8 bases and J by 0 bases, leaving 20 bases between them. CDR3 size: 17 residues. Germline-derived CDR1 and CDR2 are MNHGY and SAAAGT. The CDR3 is CASRPTRTVFSNQPQHF. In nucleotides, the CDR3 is TGTGCCAGCCGCCCGACTAGGACAGTATTTAGCAATCAGCCCCAGCATTTT.

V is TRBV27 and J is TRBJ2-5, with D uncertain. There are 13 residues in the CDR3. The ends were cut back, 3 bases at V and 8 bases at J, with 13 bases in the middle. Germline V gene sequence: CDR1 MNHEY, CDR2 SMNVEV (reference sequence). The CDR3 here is CASSFQDKSTQYF. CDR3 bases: TGTGCCAGCAGTTTCCAGGATAAGAGTACCCAGTACTTC.

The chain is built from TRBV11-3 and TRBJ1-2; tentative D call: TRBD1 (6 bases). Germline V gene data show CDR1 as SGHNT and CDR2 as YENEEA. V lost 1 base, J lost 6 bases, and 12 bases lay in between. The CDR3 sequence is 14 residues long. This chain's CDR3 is CASSLGVDRNGYTF. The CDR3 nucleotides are TGTGCCAGCAGCTTAGGGGTGGACAGAAATGGCTACACCTTC.

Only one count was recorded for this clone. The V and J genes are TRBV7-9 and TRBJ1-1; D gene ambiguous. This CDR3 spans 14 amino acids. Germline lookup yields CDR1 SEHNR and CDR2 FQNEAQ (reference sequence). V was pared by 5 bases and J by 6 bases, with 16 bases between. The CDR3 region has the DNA TGTGCCAGCAGCCCGAGCGAGGATTTCGCTGAAGCTTTCTTT. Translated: CASSPSEDFAEAFF.

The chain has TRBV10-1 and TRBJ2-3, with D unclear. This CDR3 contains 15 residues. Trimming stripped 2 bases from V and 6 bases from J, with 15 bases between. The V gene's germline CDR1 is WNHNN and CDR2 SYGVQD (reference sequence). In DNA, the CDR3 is TGCGCCAGCAGTGAGCCTTGGTCTGGAGTGGATACGCAGTATTTT. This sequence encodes CASSEPWSGVDTQYF.

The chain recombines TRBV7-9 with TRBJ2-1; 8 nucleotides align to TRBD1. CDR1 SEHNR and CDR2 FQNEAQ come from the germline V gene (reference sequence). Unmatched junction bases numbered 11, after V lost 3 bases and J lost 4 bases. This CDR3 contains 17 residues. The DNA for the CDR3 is TGTGCCAGCAGCTTTCAATCCCAGGGGGCCAGATACAATGAGCAGTTCTTC. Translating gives CASSFQSQGARYNEQFF. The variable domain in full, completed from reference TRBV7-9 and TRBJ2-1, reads DTGVSQNPRHKITKRGQNVTFRCDPISEHNRLYWYRQTLGQGPEFLTYFQNEAQLEKSRLLSDRFSAERPKGSFSTLEIQRTEQGDSAMYLCASSFQSQGARYNEQFFGPGTRLTVL.

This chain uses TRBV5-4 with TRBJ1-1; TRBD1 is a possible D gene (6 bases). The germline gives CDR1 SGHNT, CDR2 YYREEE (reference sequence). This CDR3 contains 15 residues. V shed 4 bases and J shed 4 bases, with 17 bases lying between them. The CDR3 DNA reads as TGTGCCAGCAGCCTACAGGGTTATCAGAGCACTGAAGCTTTCTTT. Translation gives CASSLQGYQSTEAFF.

The CDR3 bases are TGTGCCAGTACCACCAAGGGGACAGGGGACACCGGGGAGCTGTTTTTT. Encoded protein: CASTTKGTGDTGELFF. The chain recombines TRBV19 with TRBJ2-2; 10 bases align to TRBD1. Losses at the gene ends were 7 bases for V and 3 bases for J; bases not matched to a gene: 8. Germline V gene sequence: CDR1 LNHDA, CDR2 SQIVND (reference sequence). The CDR3 contains 16 residues.

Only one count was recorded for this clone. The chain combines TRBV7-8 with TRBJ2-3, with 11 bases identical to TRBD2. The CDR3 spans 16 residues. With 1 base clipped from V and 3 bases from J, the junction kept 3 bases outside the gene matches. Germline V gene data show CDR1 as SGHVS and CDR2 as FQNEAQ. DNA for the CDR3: TGTGCCAGCAGCTTAGAACTAGCGGGGGTGACAGATACGCAGTATTTT. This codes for CASSLELAGVTDTQYF. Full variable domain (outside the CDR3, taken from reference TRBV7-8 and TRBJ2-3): GAGVSQSPRYKVAKRGQDVALRCDPISGHVSLFWYQQALGQGPEFLTYFQNEAQLDKSGLPSDRFFAERPEGSVSTLKIQRTQQEDSAVYLCASSLELAGVTDTQYFGPGTRLTVL.